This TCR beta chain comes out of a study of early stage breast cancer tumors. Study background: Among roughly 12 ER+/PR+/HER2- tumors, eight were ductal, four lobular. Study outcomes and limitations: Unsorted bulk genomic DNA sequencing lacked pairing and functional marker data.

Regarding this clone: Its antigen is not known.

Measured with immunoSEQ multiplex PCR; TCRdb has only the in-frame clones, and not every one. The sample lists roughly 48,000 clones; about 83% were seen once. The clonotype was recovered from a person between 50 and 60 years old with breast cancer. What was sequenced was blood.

This chain's CDR3 is CASSYSRTGELFF. In DNA form, the CDR3 reads TGTGCCAGCAGTTACTCGAGGACCGGGGAGCTGTTTTTT. The rearrangement uses TRBV6-5 and TRBJ2-2; D is uncertain. There are 13 residues in the CDR3. Per germline, CDR1 MNHEY and CDR2 SVGAGI. Trimming stripped 0 bases from V and 5 bases from J, with 4 bases between.